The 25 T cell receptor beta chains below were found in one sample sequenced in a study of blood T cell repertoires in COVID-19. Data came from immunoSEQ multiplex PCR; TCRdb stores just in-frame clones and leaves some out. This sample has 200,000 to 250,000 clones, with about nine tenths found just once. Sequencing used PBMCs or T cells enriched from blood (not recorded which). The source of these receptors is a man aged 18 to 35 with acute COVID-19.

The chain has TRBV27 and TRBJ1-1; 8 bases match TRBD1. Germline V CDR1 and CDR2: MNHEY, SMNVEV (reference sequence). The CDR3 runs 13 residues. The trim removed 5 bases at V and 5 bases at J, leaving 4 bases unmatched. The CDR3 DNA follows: TGTGCCAGCAGTCTTGGGACAGGAACTGAAGCTTTCTTT. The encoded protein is CASSLGTGTEAFF.

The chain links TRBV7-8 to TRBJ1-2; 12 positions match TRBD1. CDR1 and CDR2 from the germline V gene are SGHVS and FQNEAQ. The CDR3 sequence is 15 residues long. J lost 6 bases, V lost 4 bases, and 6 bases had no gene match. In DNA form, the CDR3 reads TGTGCCAGCAGCTCATCCGGGACAGGGGGCGATGGCTACACCTTC. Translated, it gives CASSSSGTGGDGYTF.

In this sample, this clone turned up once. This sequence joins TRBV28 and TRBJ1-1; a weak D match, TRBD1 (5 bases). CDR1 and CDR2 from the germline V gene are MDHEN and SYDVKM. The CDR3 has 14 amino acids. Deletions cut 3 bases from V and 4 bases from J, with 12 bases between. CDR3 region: CASSFRGKSTEAFF. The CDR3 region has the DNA TGTGCCAGCAGTTTTAGGGGTAAAAGCACTGAAGCTTTCTTT.

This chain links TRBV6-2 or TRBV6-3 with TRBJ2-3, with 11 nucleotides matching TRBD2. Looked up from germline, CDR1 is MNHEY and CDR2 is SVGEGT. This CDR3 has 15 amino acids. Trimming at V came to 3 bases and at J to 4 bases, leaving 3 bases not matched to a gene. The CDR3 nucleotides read TGTGCCAGCAGTTATACTAGCGGGAGAGCAGATACGCAGTATTTT. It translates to CASSYTSGRADTQYF.

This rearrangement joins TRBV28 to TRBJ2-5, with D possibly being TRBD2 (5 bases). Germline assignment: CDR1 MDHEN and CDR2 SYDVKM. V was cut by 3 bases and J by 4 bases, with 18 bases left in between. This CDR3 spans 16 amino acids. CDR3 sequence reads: CASSFGGRWIGETQYF. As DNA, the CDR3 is TGTGCCAGCAGTTTTGGAGGCAGGTGGATCGGAGAGACCCAGTACTTC.

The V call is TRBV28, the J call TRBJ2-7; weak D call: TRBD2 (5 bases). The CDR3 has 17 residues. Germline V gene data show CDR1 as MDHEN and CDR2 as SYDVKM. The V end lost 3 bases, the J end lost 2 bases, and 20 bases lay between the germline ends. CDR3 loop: CASSFTRRYRDPYEQYF. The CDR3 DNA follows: TGTGCCAGCAGTTTTACCCGACGGTACCGGGATCCCTACGAGCAGTACTTC.

CDR3: CASEISGNTGELFF. The CDR3 DNA follows: TGTGCTAGTGAAATTTCGGGGAACACCGGGGAGCTGTTTTTT. The J gene is TRBJ2-2, the V gene TRBV12-5; D unclear. This CDR3 region has 14 residues. Germline CDR1 is LGHNT and CDR2 is FRNRAP. V lost 7 bases, J lost 1 base, and 10 bases lay in between.

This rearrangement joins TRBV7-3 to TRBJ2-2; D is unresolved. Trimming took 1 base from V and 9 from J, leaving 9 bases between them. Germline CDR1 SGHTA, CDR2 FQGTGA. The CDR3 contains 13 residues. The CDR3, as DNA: TGTGCCAGCAGCTTAAACCCGGGTTGGGAGCTGTTTTTT. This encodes CASSLNPGWELFF. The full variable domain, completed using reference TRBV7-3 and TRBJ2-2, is GAGVSQTPSNKVTEKGKYVELRCDPISGHTALYWYRQSLGQGPEFLIYFQGTGAADDSGLPNDRFFAVRPEGSVSTLKIQRTERGDSAVYLCASSLNPGWELFFGEGSRLTVL.

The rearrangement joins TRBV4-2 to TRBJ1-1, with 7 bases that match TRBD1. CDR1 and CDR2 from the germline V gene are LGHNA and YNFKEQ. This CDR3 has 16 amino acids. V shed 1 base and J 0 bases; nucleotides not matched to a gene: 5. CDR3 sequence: CASSQGLGQMNTEAFF. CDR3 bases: TGTGCCAGCAGCCAAGGTTTGGGACAGATGAACACTGAAGCTTTCTTT.

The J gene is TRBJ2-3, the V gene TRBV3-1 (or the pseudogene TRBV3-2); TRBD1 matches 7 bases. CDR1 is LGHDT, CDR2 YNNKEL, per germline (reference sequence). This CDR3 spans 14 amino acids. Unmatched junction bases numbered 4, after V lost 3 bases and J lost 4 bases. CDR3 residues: CASSQRTGADTQYF. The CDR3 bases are TGTGCCAGCAGCCAGCGGACAGGAGCAGATACGCAGTATTTT.

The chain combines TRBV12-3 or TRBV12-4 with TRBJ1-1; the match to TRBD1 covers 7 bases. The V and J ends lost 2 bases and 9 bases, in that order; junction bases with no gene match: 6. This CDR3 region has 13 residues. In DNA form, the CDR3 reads TGTGCCAGCAGTTTATCAACGACAGGGAAAGCTTTCTTT. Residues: CASSLSTTGKAFF.

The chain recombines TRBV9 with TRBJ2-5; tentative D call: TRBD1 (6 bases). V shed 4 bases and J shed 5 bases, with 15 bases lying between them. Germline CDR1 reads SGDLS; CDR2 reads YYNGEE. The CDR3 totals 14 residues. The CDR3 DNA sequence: TGTGCCAGCAGCTCTACCACAGGGATGGAGACCCAGTACTTC. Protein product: CASSSTTGMETQYF.

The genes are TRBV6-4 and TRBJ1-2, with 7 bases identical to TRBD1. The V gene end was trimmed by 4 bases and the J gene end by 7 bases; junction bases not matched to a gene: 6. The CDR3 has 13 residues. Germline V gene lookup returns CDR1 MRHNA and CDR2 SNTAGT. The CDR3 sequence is CASSVSGGAGYTF. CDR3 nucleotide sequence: TGTGCCAGCAGTGTTTCAGGGGGTGCTGGCTACACCTTC.

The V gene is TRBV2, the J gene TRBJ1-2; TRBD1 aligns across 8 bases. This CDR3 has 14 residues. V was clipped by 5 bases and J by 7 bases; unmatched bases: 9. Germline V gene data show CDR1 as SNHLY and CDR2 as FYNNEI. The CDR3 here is CASSLGTGSFGYTF. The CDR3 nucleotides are TGTGCCAGCAGTCTAGGGACAGGATCTTTTGGCTACACCTTC.

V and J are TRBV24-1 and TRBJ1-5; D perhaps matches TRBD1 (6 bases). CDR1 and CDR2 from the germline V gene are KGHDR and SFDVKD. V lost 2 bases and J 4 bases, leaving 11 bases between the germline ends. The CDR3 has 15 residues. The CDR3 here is CATSDSGTLNQPQHF. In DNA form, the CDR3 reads TGTGCCACCAGTGATTCCGGGACACTAAATCAGCCCCAGCATTTT.

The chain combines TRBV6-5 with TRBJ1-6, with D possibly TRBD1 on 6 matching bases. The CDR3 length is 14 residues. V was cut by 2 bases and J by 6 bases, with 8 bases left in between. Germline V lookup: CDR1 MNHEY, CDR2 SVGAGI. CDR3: CASSYQGINSPLHF. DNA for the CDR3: TGTGCCAGCAGTTACCAGGGGATTAATTCACCCCTCCACTTT.

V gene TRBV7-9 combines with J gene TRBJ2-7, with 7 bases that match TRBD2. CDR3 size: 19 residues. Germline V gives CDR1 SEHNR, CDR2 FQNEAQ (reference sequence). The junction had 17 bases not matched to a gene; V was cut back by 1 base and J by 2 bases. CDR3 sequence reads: CASSLDKAVSGETPYEQYF. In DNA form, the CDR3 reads TGTGCCAGCAGCTTAGATAAAGCAGTCAGCGGGGAAACCCCCTACGAGCAGTACTTC.

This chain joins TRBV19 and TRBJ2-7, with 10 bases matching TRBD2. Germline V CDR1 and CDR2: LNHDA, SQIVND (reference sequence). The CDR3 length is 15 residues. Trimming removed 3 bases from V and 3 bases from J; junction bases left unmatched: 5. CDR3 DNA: TGTGCCAGTAGTATGTCTAGCGGGAGTCTCTACGAGCAGTACTTC. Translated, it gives CASSMSSGSLYEQYF.

This CDR3 reads CASSLLSGRRPPTQYF. As DNA, the CDR3 is TGTGCCAGCAGTCTTCTAAGCGGGAGGAGACCCCCAACCCAGTACTTC. The V call is TRBV28, the J call TRBJ2-5, with 9 bases that match TRBD2. The CDR3 is 16 residues long. The junction had 15 bases not matched to a gene; V was cut back by 5 bases and J by 8 bases. Germline-derived CDR1 and CDR2 are MDHEN and SYDVKM. Filled out from reference TRBV28 and TRBJ2-5, the complete variable domain reads DVKVTQSSRYLVKRTGEKVFLECVQDMDHENMFWYRQDPGLGLRLIYFSYDVKMKEKGDIPEGYSVSREKKERFSLILESASTNQTSMYLCASSLLSGRRPPTQYFGPGTRLLVL.

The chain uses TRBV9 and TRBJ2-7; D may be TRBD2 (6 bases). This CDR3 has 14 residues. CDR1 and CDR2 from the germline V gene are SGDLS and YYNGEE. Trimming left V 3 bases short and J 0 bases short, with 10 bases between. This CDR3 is CASSARDSSYEQYF. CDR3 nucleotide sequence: TGTGCCAGCAGCGCCCGGGACTCCTCCTACGAGCAGTACTTC.

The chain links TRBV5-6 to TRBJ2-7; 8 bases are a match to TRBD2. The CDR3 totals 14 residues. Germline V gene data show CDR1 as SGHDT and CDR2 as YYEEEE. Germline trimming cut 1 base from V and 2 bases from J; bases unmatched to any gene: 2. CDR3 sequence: CASSLSGSTYEQYF. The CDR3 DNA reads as TGTGCCAGCAGCTTGAGCGGGAGCACCTACGAGCAGTACTTC.

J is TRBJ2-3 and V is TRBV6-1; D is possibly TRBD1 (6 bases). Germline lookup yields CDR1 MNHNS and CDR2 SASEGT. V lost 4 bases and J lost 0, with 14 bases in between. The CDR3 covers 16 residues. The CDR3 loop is CASSGYRVSSTDTQYF. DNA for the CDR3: TGTGCCAGCAGTGGGTACAGGGTTTCTAGCACAGATACGCAGTATTTT.

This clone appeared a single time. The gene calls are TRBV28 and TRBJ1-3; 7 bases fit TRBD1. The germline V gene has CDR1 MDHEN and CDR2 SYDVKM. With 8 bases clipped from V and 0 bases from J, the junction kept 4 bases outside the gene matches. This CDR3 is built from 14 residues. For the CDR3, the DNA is TGTGCCAGCGGGGGACAGCGCTCTGGAAACACCATATATTTT. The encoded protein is CASGGQRSGNTIYF.

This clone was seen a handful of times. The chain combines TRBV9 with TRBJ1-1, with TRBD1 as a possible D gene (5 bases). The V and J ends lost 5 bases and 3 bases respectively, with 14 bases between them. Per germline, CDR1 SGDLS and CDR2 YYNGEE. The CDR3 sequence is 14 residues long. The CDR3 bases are TGTGCCAGCAGTGAGGACGGGACTGACACTGAAGCTTTCTTT. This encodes CASSEDGTDTEAFF.

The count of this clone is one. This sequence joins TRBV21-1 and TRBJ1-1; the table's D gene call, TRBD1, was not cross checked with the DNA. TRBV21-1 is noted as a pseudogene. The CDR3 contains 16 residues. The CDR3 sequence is CASSRGQGIGDTEAFF. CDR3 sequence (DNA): TGTGCCAGCAGCCGGGGACAGGGGATCGGGGACACTGAAGCTTTCTTT.